Listed below are T cell receptor beta chains from one sample, sequenced in a study of T cell repertoires in cytomegalovirus infection. Using its own MiXCR run on the reads, TCRdb lists one record per CDR3 protein. The sample has more than 500,000 distinct CDR3 sequences; about 15% are singletons. Source material: CD8+ T cells from PBMCs. The receptors come from a human donor in good health (CMV status not recorded). Some clones in this sample may be carry-over from other donors' samples. Both conserved end residues are part of each CDR3. The D gene is left open where the match is weak. The size of a clone is reported for some rows only, either as once, few or many, or as a class for expanded clones.

CDR3 protein: CASSTPGGSHEQYF; CDR3 DNA: TGTGCCAGCAGCACGCCGGGAGGGAGCCACGAGCAGTACTTC; J gene: TRBJ2-7; D gene: TRBD2; V gene: TRBV7-9; clone size: many
CDR3 protein: CASQEDWATEAFF; CDR3 DNA: TGTGCCAGCCAGGAAGATTGGGCGACTGAAGCTTTCTTT; J gene: TRBJ1-1; D gene: NA; V gene: TRBV7-3; clone size: many
CDR3 protein: CASSPRWRAGGAPLDNEQFF; CDR3 DNA: TGTGCCAGCAGTCCACGCTGGAGGGCGGGAGGGGCCCCCTTGGACAATGAGCAGTTCTTC; J gene: TRBJ2-1; D gene: TRBD2; V gene: TRBV6-1; clone size: many
CDR3 protein: CASSSNWGANTEAFF; CDR3 DNA: TGTGCCAGCAGTTCTAATTGGGGGGCGAACACTGAAGCTTTCTTT; J gene: TRBJ1-1; D gene: NA; V gene: TRBV12-3/TRBV12-4; clone size: many
CDR3 protein: CASSGRGMNTEAFF; CDR3 DNA: TGTGCCAGCAGTGGGAGAGGGATGAACACTGAAGCTTTCTTT; J gene: TRBJ1-1; D gene: NA; V gene: TRBV6-1; clone size: many
CDR3 protein: CASADRGQANYGYTF; CDR3 DNA: TGTGCCAGTGCAGATCGGGGACAGGCTAACTATGGCTACACCTTC; J gene: TRBJ1-2; D gene: TRBD1; V gene: TRBV19; clone size: few
CDR3 protein: CSAIKGQGISYNSPLHF; CDR3 DNA: TGCAGTGCTATAAAAGGACAGGGCATCTCCTATAATTCACCCCTCCACTTT; J gene: TRBJ1-6; D gene: TRBD1; V gene: TRBV20-1; clone size: NA
CDR3 protein: CASSIDRGAKNIQYF; CDR3 DNA: TGTGCCAGCAGTATTGACAGGGGAGCCAAAAACATTCAGTACTTC; J gene: TRBJ2-4; D gene: TRBD1; V gene: TRBV28; clone size: many
CDR3 protein: CASSVGDREGQPQHF; CDR3 DNA: TGTGCCAGCAGCGTAGGAGACAGGGAAGGACAGCCCCAGCATTTT; J gene: TRBJ1-5; D gene: TRBD1; V gene: TRBV9; clone size: few
CDR3 protein: CVSSLKTGDSYNEQFF; CDR3 DNA: TGTGTCAGCAGCTTGAAAACGGGAGACTCCTACAATGAGCAGTTCTTC; J gene: TRBJ2-1; D gene: NA; V gene: TRBV5-6; clone size: NA
CDR3 protein: CATRGPTYNSPLHF; CDR3 DNA: TGTGCCACCAGAGGACCGACTTATAATTCACCCCTCCACTTT; J gene: TRBJ1-6; D gene: NA; V gene: TRBV2; clone size: many
CDR3 protein: CASSPLGRDYEQYF; CDR3 DNA: TGTGCCAGCAGCCCCTTAGGGAGGGACTACGAGCAGTACTTC; J gene: TRBJ2-7; D gene: TRBD2; V gene: TRBV28; clone size: few
CDR3 protein: CASSYRVLGTEAFF; CDR3 DNA: TGCGCCAGCAGCTACCGGGTTCTTGGCACTGAAGCTTTCTTT; J gene: TRBJ1-1; D gene: NA; V gene: TRBV5-1; clone size: NA
CDR3 protein: CASSYSPNEQFF; CDR3 DNA: TGTGCCAGCAGTTACTCCCCTAATGAGCAGTTCTTC; J gene: TRBJ2-1; D gene: NA; V gene: TRBV6-5; clone size: NA
CDR3 protein: CSARDSGTGSREQYF; CDR3 DNA: TGCAGTGCTAGAGATAGCGGGACAGGTTCACGGGAGCAGTACTTC; J gene: TRBJ2-7; D gene: NA; V gene: TRBV20-1; clone size: NA
CDR3 protein: CASSRASSNQPQHF; CDR3 DNA: TGCGCCAGCAGTAGGGCATCTAGCAATCAGCCCCAGCATTTT; J gene: TRBJ1-5; D gene: NA; V gene: TRBV10-2; clone size: NA
CDR3 protein: CASSVATKGQATNYGYTF; CDR3 DNA: TGTGCCAGCAGCGTAGCTACAAAGGGACAGGCCACTAACTATGGCTACACCTTC; J gene: TRBJ1-2; D gene: TRBD1; V gene: TRBV9; clone size: few
CDR3 protein: CASSRDRGNEKLFF; CDR3 DNA: TGTGCCAGCAGCCGGGACAGGGGTAATGAAAAACTGTTTTTT; J gene: TRBJ1-4; D gene: TRBD1; V gene: TRBV5-5; clone size: few
CDR3 protein: CASSPSLLDTGQGPTEASF; CDR3 DNA: TGTGCCAGCAGTCCTTCGCTACTGGACACGGGACAGGGACCCACTGAAGCTTCCTTT; J gene: TRBJ1-1; D gene: TRBD1; V gene: TRBV28; clone size: NA
CDR3 protein: CASSPRTATTGELFF; CDR3 DNA: TGTGCCAGCAGCCCCCGGACAGCGACCACCGGGGAGCTGTTTTTT; J gene: TRBJ2-2; D gene: NA; V gene: TRBV7-9; clone size: many
CDR3 protein: CASSHEGGGTEAFF; CDR3 DNA: TGTGCCAGCAGCCACGAGGGAGGAGGCACTGAAGCTTTCTTT; J gene: TRBJ1-1; D gene: NA; V gene: TRBV3-1; clone size: few
CDR3 protein: CASSQEAGGYNEQFF; CDR3 DNA: TGTGCCAGCAGCCAGGAGGCGGGAGGCTACAATGAGCAGTTCTTC; J gene: TRBJ2-1; D gene: TRBD2; V gene: TRBV7-8; clone size: many
CDR3 protein: CASSLGVGNEQFF; CDR3 DNA: TGTGCCAGCAGCTTAGGGGTAGGCAATGAGCAGTTCTTC; J gene: TRBJ2-1; D gene: NA; V gene: TRBV7-6; clone size: many
CDR3 protein: CASSLEQGISNEQFF; CDR3 DNA: TGTGCCAGCAGCTTGGAACAGGGGATAAGCAATGAGCAGTTCTTC; J gene: TRBJ2-1; D gene: TRBD1; V gene: TRBV5-6; clone size: many
CDR3 protein: CASSAAGGSYTDTQYF; CDR3 DNA: TGTGCCAGCAGCGCCGCCGGGGGGTCGTACACAGATACGCAGTATTTT; J gene: TRBJ2-3; D gene: TRBD2; V gene: TRBV9; clone size: few
CDR3 protein: CASSNRDIVTGELFF; CDR3 DNA: TGTGCCAGTAGTAACCGGGACATAGTGACCGGGGAGCTGTTTTTT; J gene: TRBJ2-2; D gene: NA; V gene: TRBV19; clone size: many
CDR3 protein: CASHSISYEQYF; CDR3 DNA: TGTGCCAGCCACAGTATCTCCTACGAGCAGTACTTC; J gene: TRBJ2-7; D gene: NA; V gene: TRBV5-8; clone size: few
CDR3 protein: CASSPARTSGEAFF; CDR3 DNA: TGTGCCAGCAGTCCTGCCCGGACCTCGGGTGAAGCTTTCTTT; J gene: TRBJ1-1; D gene: NA; V gene: TRBV12-3/TRBV12-4; clone size: many
CDR3 protein: CASTLAGAGGELFF; CDR3 DNA: TGTGCCAGCACTCTAGCGGGGGCCGGCGGGGAGCTGTTTTTT; J gene: TRBJ2-2; D gene: TRBD2; V gene: TRBV28; clone size: many
CDR3 protein: CASSLDGGRHYNEQFF; CDR3 DNA: TGTGCCAGCAGCTTAGACGGCGGCAGGCACTACAATGAGCAGTTCTTC; J gene: TRBJ2-1; D gene: NA; V gene: TRBV7-3; clone size: NA
CDR3 protein: CASSYSPFLAGADNEQFF; CDR3 DNA: TGTGCCAGCAGTTACTCCCCCTTCTTAGCGGGAGCGGACAATGAGCAGTTCTTC; J gene: TRBJ2-1; D gene: TRBD2; V gene: TRBV6-6; clone size: NA
CDR3 protein: CASSLMAGAGNTIYF; CDR3 DNA: TGTGCCAGCAGCTTAATGGCAGGGGCAGGAAACACCATATATTTT; J gene: TRBJ1-3; D gene: NA; V gene: TRBV7-9; clone size: NA